The entry below describes one T cell receptor (beta chain). These data originate in a study of T cell clusters in autoimmune cytopenias. The CDR3 is 12 amino acids. Germline V lookup: CDR1 GTSNPN, CDR2 SVGIG (reference sequence). One tube held mixed TRB-A and TRB-B primer pools for touch-down PCR. TCRdb processed the multiplex PCR reads again and assigns one entry to each CDR3 protein, with no DNA. The table lists more than 12,000 distinct CDR3 sequences. TRB was amplified from roughly 0.25 ug of peripheral blood genomic DNA per sample. Sequencing was performed on peripheral blood. The rearrangement uses TRBV30 and TRBJ2-1. The origin of this receptor is a human donor with an autoimmune cytopenia or autoimmune hepatitis (not recorded which). The CDR3 sequence is CAWSGFDNEQFF.